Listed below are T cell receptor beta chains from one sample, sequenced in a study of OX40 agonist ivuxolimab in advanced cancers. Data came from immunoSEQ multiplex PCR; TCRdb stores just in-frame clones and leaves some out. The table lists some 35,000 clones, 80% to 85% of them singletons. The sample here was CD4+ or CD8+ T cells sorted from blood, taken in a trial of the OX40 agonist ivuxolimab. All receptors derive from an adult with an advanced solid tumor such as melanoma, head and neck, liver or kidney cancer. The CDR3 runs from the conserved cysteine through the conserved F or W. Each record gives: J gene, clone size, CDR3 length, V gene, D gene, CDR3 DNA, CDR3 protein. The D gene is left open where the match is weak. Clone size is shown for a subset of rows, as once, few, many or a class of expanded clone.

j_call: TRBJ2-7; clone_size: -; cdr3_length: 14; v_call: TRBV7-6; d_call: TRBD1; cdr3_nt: TGTGCCAGCAGCTTATATGGGACAGGGAACGAGCAGTACTTC; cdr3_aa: CASSLYGTGNEQYF
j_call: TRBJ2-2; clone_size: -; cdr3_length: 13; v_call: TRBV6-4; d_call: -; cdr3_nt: TGTGCCAGCAGTGACGGTAACACCGGGGAGCTGTTTTTT; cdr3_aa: CASSDGNTGELFF
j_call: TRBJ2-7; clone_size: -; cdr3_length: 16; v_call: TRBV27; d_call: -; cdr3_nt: TGTGCCAGCAGTTTATTGTCGAGCCGGATTAAAGGCGAGCAGTACTTC; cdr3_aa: CASSLLSSRIKGEQYF
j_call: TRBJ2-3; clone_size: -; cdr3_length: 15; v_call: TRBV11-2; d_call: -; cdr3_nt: TGTGCCAGCAGCTTAGATCTTGGAGGCCCAGATACGCAGTATTTT; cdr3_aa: CASSLDLGGPDTQYF
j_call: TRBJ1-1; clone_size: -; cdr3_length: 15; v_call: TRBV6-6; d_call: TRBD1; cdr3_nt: TGTGCCAGCAGTTACGTCGGACAGGGAGACACTGAAGCTTTCTTT; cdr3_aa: CASSYVGQGDTEAFF
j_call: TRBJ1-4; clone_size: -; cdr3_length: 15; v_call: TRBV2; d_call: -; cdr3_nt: TGTGCCAGCAGGGCAAAGGGACACCTGGGGGAAAAACTGTTTTTT; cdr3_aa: CASRAKGHLGEKLFF
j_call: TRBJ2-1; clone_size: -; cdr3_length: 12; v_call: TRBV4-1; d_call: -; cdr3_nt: TGCGCCAGCAGCCAAGACTTTGCCCTTCGGTTCTTC; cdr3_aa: CASSQDFALRFF
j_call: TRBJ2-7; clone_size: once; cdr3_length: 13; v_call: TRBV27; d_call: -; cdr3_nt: TGTGCCAGCAGTTTTCAGGGTAGCTACGAGCAGTACTTC; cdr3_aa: CASSFQGSYEQYF
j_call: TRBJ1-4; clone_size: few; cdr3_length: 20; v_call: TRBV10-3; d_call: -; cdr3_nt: TGTGCCATCAGTGAGTCTGATTTGGCAGGGTACCGATCAACTAATGAAAAACTGTTTTTT; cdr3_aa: CAISESDLAGYRSTNEKLFF
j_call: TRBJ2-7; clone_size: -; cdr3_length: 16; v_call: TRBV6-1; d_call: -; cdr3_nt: TGTGCCAGCAGTGATGGTTTACAGACCGACTCCTACGAGCAGTACTTC; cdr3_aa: CASSDGLQTDSYEQYF
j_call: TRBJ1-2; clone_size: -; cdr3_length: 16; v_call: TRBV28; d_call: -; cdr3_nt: TGTGCCAGCAGTTCCCTTTTCGGGTATACTAACTATGGCTACACCTTC; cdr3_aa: CASSSLFGYTNYGYTF
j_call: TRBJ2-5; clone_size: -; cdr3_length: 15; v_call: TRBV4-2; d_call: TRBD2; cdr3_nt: TGTGCCAGCAGCCCATCACTAGCGGGGACGGAGACCCAGTACTTC; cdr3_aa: CASSPSLAGTETQYF
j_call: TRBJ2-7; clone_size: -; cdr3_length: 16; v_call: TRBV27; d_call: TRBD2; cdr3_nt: TGTGCCAGCACCTTCCGCCCGGGAGGGGGTTTAGACGAGCAGTACTTC; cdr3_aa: CASTFRPGGGLDEQYF
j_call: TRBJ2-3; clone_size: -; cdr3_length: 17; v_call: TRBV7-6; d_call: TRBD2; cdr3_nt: TGTGCCAGCAGCTTATTCGCCGGACTAGCGGACACAGATACGCAGTATTTT; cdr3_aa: CASSLFAGLADTDTQYF
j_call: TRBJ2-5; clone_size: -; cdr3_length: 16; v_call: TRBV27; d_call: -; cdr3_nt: TGTGCCAGCAGTCCAAGCAGGGGAGTCAATAGGGAGACCCAGTACTTC; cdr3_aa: CASSPSRGVNRETQYF
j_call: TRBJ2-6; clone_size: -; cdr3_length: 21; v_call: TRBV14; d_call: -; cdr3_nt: TGTGCCAGCAGCCAAGATGGAAGCCTCCCCGTACGTATATCTGGGGCCAACGTCCTGACTTTC; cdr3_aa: CASSQDGSLPVRISGANVLTF
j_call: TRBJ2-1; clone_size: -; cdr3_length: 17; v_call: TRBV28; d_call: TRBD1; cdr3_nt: TGTGCCAGCAGTTTGGTAGAGGGGGCCTCCTCCTACAATGAGCAGTTCTTC; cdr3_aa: CASSLVEGASSYNEQFF
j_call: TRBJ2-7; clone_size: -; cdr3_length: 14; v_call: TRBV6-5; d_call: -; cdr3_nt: TGTGCCAGCAGTGAAATGGCGGAGAATTACGAGCAGTACTTC; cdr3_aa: CASSEMAENYEQYF
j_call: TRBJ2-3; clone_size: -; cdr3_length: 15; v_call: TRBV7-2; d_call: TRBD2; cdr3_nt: TGTGCCAGCAGGGCGACTAGCGGGGAAACAGATACGCAGTATTTT; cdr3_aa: CASRATSGETDTQYF
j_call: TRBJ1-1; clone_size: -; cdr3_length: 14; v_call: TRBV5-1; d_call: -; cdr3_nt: TGCGCCAGCAGCTTGGGTAGGGGAAGCACTGAAGCTTTCTTT; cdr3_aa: CASSLGRGSTEAFF
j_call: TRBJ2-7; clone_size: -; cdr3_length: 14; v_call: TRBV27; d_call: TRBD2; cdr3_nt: TGTGCCAGCAGTTTTACGGGAGGGTCCTACGAGCAGTACTTC; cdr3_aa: CASSFTGGSYEQYF
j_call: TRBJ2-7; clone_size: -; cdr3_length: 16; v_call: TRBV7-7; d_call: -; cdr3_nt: TGTGCCAGCAGCACTCAGACCGGGACGGATGACTACGAGCAGTACTTC; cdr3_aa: CASSTQTGTDDYEQYF
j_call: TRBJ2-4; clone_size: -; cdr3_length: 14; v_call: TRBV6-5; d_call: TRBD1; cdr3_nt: TGTGCCAGCAGTTCCGGGACAGGGGTCAACATTCAGTACTTC; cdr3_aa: CASSSGTGVNIQYF
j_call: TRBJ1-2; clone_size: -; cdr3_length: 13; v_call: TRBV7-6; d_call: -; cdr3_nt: TGTGCCAGCAGCTTGGGGGGCGCGAATGGCTACACCTTC; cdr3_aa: CASSLGGANGYTF
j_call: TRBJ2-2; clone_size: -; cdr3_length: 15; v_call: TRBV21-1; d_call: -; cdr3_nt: TGTGCCAGCAGCAAAGTGAGGGAATTCACCGGGGAGCTGTTTTTT; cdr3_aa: CASSKVREFTGELFF
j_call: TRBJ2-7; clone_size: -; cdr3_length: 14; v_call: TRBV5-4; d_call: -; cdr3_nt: TGTGCCAGCAGCCCCCCCCAAGATACGGGCGAGCAGTACTTC; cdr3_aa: CASSPPQDTGEQYF
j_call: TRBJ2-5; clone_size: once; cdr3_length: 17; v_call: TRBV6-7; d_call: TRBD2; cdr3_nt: TGTGCCAGCAGTTACCTAGGACTAGCGGGAGCCCAAGAGACCCAGTACTTC; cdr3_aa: CASSYLGLAGAQETQYF
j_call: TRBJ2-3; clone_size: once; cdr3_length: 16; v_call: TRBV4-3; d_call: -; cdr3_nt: TGCGCCAGCAGCCAAGAAATTGGACAGAGCACAGATACGCAGTATTTT; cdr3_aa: CASSQEIGQSTDTQYF
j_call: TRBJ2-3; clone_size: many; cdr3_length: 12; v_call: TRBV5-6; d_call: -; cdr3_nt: TGTGCCAGCAGCTTGGCTTTAGATACGCAGTATTTT; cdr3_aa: CASSLALDTQYF
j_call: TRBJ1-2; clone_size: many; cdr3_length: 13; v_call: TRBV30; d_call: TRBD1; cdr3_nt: TGTGCCTGGAGTATTCTCCAGGGGGATGGCTACACCTTC; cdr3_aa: CAWSILQGDGYTF
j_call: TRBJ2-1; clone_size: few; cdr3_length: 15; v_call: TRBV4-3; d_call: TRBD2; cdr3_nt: TGCGCCAGCAGCGCCGGACTAGCGGGGAGTTATGAGCAGTTCTTC; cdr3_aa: CASSAGLAGSYEQFF
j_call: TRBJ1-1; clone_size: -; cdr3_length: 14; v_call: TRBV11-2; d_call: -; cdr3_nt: TGTGCCAGCACCCATTGGGGGGTGTCGGCTGAAGCTTTCTTT; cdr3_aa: CASTHWGVSAEAFF
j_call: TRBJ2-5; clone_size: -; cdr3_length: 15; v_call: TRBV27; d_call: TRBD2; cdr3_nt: TGTGCCAGCAGTTTAATAGCGGGGGCCCAAGAGACCCAGTACTTC; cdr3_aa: CASSLIAGAQETQYF
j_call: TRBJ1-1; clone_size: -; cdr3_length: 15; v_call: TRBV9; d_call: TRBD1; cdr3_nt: TGTGCCAGCAGCACCCCGGGACAGGTGGGTGTTGAAGCTTTCTTT; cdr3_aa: CASSTPGQVGVEAFF
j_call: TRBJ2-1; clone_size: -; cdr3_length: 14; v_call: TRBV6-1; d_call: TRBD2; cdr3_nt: TGTGCCAGCAGTGAGGCGGGAGAGCTAAATGAGCAGTTCTTC; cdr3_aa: CASSEAGELNEQFF
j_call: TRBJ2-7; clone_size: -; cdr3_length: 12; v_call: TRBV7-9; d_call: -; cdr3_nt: TGTGCCAGCAGCAAGGAAGCCTACGAGCAGTACTTC; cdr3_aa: CASSKEAYEQYF
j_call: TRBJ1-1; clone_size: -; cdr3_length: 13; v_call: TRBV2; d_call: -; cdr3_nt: TGTGCCAGCAGTGTCGGCCTGAACACTGAAGCTTTCTTT; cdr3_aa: CASSVGLNTEAFF
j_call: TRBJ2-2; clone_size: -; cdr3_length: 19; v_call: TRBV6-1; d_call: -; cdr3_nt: TGTGCCAGCAGTGAAGCGCTGGGGGTACGAGGGGGTTTCACCGGGGAGCTGTTTTTT; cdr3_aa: CASSEALGVRGGFTGELFF
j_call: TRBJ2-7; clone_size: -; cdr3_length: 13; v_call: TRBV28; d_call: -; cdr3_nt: TGTGCCAGCAGCCGGGACTTGTCCTACGAGCAGTACTTC; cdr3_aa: CASSRDLSYEQYF
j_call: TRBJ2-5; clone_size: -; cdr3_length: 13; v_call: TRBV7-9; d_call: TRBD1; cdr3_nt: TGTGCCAGCAGCTCACAGGGGCAAGAGACCCAGTACTTC; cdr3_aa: CASSSQGQETQYF
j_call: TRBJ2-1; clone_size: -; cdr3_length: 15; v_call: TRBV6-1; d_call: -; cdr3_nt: TGTGCCAGCAGTGAAGGTCAGGGGTCCTACAATGAGCAGTTCTTC; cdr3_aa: CASSEGQGSYNEQFF
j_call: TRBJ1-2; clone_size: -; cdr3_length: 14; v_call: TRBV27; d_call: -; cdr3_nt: TGTGCCAGCAGTGATACCGGGAGCGGATATGGCTACACCTTC; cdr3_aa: CASSDTGSGYGYTF
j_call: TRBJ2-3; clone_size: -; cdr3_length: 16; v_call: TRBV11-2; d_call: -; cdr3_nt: TGTGCCAGCAGCTTAGGGGGGGAGTTTCGCACAGATACGCAGTATTTT; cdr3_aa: CASSLGGEFRTDTQYF
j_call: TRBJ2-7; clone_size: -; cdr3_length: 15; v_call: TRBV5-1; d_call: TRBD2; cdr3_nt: TGCGCCAGCAGCTTGGCACTAGCGGGGTTATACGAGCAGTACTTC; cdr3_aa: CASSLALAGLYEQYF
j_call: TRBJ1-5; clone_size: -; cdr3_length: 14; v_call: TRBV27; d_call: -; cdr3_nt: TGTGCCAGCAGTTTATCAGGGCTTGGTAAGCCCCAGCATTTT; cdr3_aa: CASSLSGLGKPQHF
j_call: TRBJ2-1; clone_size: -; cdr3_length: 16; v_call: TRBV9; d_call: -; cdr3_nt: TGTGCCAGCAGCGCAGGAACTAGTAGCTCCTACAATGAGCAGTTCTTC; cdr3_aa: CASSAGTSSSYNEQFF
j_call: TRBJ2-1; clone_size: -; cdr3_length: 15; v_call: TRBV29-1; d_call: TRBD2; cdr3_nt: TGCAGCGTTGAAGGGTCTAGCGGGAGAGGTTTCGGGCAGTTCTTC; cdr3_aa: CSVEGSSGRGFGQFF
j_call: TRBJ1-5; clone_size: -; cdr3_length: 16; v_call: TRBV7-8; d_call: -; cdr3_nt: TGTGCCAGCAGCTTAGGGGCTCTTTATAGCAATCAGCCCCAGCATTTT; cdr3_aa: CASSLGALYSNQPQHF
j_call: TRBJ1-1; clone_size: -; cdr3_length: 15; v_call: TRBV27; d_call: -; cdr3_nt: TGTGCCAGCAGTTTAGCTGGGGTTATGGTCACTGAAGCTTTCTTT; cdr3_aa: CASSLAGVMVTEAFF
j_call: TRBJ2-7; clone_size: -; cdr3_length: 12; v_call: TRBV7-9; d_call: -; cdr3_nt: TGTGCCAGCAGCTCCTCCTCCTACGAGCAGTACTTC; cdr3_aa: CASSSSSYEQYF
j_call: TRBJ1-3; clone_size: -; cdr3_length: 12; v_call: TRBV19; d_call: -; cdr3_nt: TGTGCCAGTAGTATCCGTGGAGACACCATATATTTT; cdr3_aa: CASSIRGDTIYF
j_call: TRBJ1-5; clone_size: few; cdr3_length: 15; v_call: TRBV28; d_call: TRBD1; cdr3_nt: TGTGCCAGCAGTTTAACGGGACAGGGGGGGCAGCCCCAGCATTTT; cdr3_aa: CASSLTGQGGQPQHF